This T cell receptor beta chain stems from a study of identical twins. Study conclusions and caveats: Beta out-of-frame sequences showed weaker excess twin sharing. Twin pairs' shared out-of-frame alpha sequences were enriched in low generation probability.

This clonotype was observed a few times. No antigen is known for it. Trimming removed 5 bases at V and 5 bases at J, with 12 bases between. Per germline, CDR1 SGHVS and CDR2 FQNEAQ. The CDR3 spans 13 residues. Each CDR3 protein is one row after TCRdb ran MiXCR on the 5' RACE reads. The sample has around 1.7 million distinct CDR3 sequences, about 31% seen once. This chain uses TRBV7-8 with TRBJ2-5, with D perhaps assigned TRBD1 or TRBD2 (5 bases each). The TCR was taken from a newborn girl in good health. The sample consisted of cord blood. CDR3 nucleotide sequence: TGTGCCAGCAGCCCCCGGGACCGGGAGACCCAGTACTTC. This sequence encodes CASSPRDRETQYF.